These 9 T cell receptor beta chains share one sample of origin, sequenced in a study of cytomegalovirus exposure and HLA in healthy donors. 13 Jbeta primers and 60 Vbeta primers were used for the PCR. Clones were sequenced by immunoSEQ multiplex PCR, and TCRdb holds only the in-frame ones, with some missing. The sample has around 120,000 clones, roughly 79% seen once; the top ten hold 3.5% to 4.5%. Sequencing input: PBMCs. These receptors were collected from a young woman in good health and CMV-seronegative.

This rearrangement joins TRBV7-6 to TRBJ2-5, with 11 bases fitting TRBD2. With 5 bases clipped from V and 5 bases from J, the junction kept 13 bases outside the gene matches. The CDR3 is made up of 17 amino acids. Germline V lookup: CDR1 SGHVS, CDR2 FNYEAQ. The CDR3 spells CASSMTSGLAVEETQYF. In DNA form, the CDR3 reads TGTGCCAGCAGCATGACGTCGGGACTAGCGGTAGAGGAGACCCAGTACTTC.

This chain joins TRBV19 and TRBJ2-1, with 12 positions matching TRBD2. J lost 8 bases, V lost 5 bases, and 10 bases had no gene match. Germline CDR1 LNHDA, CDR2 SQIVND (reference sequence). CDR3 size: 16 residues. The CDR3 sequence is CASSLLAGGGSDEQFF. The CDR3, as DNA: TGTGCCAGTAGTTTGCTAGCGGGGGGGGGTAGCGATGAGCAGTTCTTC.

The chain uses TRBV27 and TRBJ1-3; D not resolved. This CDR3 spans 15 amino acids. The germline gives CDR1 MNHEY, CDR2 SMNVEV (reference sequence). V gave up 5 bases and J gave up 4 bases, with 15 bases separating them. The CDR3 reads CASSPRNRKGNTIYF. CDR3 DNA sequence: TGTGCCAGCAGTCCCCGGAACAGAAAGGGAAACACCATATATTTT.

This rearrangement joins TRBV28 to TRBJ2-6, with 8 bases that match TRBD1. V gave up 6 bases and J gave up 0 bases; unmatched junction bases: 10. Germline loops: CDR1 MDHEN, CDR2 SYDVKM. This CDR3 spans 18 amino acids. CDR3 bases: TGTGCCAGCAGCGGACGGACAGGGTTAAGCTCTGGGGCCAACGTCCTGACTTTC. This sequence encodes CASSGRTGLSSGANVLTF.

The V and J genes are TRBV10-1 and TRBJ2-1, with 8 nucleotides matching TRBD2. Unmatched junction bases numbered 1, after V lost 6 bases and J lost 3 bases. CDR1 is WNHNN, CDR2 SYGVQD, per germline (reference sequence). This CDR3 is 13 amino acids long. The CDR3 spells CASSGRDYNEQFF. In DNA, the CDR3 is TGCGCCAGCAGCGGGAGGGACTACAATGAGCAGTTCTTC.

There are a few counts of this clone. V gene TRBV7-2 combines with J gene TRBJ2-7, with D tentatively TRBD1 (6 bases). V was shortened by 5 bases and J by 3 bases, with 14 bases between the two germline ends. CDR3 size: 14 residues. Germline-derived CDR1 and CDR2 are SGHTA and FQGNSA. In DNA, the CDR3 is TGTGCCAGCAGCCCAGACATACAGGGCTACGAGCAGTACTTC. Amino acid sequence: CASSPDIQGYEQYF.

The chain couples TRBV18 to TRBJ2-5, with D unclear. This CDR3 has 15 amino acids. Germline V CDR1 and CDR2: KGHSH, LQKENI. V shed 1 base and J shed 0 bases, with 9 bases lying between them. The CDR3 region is CASSPQLEYQETQYF. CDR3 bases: TGTGCCAGCTCACCACAACTTGAGTACCAAGAGACCCAGTACTTC. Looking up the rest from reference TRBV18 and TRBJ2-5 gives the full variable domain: NAGVMQNPRHLVRRRGQEARLRCSPMKGHSHVYWYRQLPEEGLKFMVYLQKENIIDESGMPKERFSAEFPKEGPSILRIQQVVRGDSAAYFCASSPQLEYQETQYFGPGTRLLVL.

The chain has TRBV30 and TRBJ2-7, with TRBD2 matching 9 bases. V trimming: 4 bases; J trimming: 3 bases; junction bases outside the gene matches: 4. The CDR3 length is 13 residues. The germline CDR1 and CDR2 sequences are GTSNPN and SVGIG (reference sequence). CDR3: CAWTSGMGYEQYF. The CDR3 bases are TGTGCCTGGACTAGCGGGATGGGCTACGAGCAGTACTTC.

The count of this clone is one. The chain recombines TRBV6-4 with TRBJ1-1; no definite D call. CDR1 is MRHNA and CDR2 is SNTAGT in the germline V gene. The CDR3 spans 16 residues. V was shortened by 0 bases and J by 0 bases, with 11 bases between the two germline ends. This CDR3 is CASSDSRKGVNTEAFF. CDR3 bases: TGTGCCAGCAGTGACTCTCGGAAAGGAGTGAACACTGAAGCTTTCTTT.